Presented here are 18 T cell receptor beta chains from one specimen sequenced in a study of CXCR3-negative and CXCR3-positive naive CD8 T cells. Findings and caveats of the study: CXCR3-positive naive cells had more hydrophobic TRB CDR3s than CXCR3-negative naive cells.

Their specific antigens are unknown. The TRB cDNA libraries were prepared by 5' RACE with UMI labels. TCRdb reprocessed the 5' RACE reads, keeping one entry per CDR3 protein, no DNA. Listed are approximately 6,900 distinct CDR3 sequences; about 1.4% falls within the top ten. Sequenced sample: naive CXCR3+ CD8+ T cells from blood. Subset indicated: CD45RO-CCR7+CD27+CD95- naive CD8+ T cells expressing CXCR3 (TNR3+). Every receptor here comes from a human donor in good health. Some clones in this sample may be carry-over from other donors' samples.

The V and J genes are TRBV25-1 and TRBJ2-1; TCRdb's D gene call, TRBD2, goes unchecked for lack of DNA. The CDR3 length is 14 residues. CDR1 and CDR2 from the germline V gene are MGHDK and SYGVNS. This chain's CDR3 is CASSEFNSGGEQFF. The full variable domain, completed using reference TRBV25-1 and TRBJ2-1, is EADIYQTPRYLVIGTGKKITLECSQTMGHDKMYWYQQDPGMELHLIHYSYGVNSTEKGDLSSESTVSRIRTEHFPLTLESARPSHTSQYLCASSEFNSGGEQFFGPGTRLTVL.

The chain is built from TRBV29-1 and TRBJ2-1; with no DNA, the TCRdb D assignment of TRBD2 cannot be verified. This CDR3 has 14 residues. CDR1 SQVTM and CDR2 ANQGSEA come from the germline V gene. Here the CDR3 reads CSVRLAGVENEQFF.

Measured by frequency, this clonotype is medium-sized. The chain is built from TRBV29-1 and TRBJ1-2; TCRdb lists TRBD1, though no DNA is available to test this call. This CDR3 has 12 amino acids. Germline CDR1 SQVTM, CDR2 ANQGSEA. The CDR3 loop reads CSVEVGTGAYTF. The full variable domain, its missing parts supplied by reference TRBV29-1 and TRBJ1-2, is SAVISQKPSRDICQRGTSLTIQCQVDSQVTMMFWYRQQPGQSLTLIATANQGSEATYESGFVIDKFPISRPNLTFSTLTVSNMSPEDSSIYLCSVEVGTGAYTFGSGTRLTVV.

This clonotype registers medium-sized by frequency. The chain uses TRBV9 and TRBJ1-1. This CDR3 has 14 residues. The germline gives CDR1 SGDLS, CDR2 YYNGEE. CDR3 region: CASSAGGHNTEAFF. The variable domain in full, completed from reference TRBV9 and TRBJ1-1, reads DSGVTQTPKHLITATGQRVTLRCSPRSGDLSVYWYQQSLDQGLQFLIQYYNGEERAKGNILERFSAQQFPDLHSELNLSSLELGDSALYFCASSAGGHNTEAFFGQGTRLTVV.

The chain joins TRBV29-1 to TRBJ2-5; TCRdb's D call, TRBD1, is unchecked because there is no DNA. This CDR3 comprises 11 residues. Germline CDR1 is SQVTM and CDR2 is ANQGSEA. The CDR3 spells CSVEGGGEQFF.

The V and J genes are TRBV2 and TRBJ2-3; there is no DNA to check the TCRdb D call of TRBD1. CDR3 length equals 14 residues. Germline V gives CDR1 SNHLY, CDR2 FYNNEI. CDR3 residues: CASSVGQSTDTQYF.

This clonotype is classed as medium-sized by frequency. The CDR3 loop reads CASSQYGVEGANTEAFF. This rearrangement joins TRBV4-2 to TRBJ1-1; with no DNA, the TCRdb D assignment of TRBD1 cannot be verified. This CDR3 has 17 residues. Germline V gene lookup returns CDR1 LGHNA and CDR2 YNFKEQ.

This chain connects TRBV23-1 to TRBJ1-1; no DNA is available, so the TRBD1 call from TCRdb remains unchecked. TRBV23-1 counts as an open reading frame of uncertain function. The CDR3 totals 12 residues. The CDR3 region is CASSQKQGIAFF.

By frequency, this clonotype is medium-sized (0.01 to 0.1%). The rearrangement uses TRBV12-3 or TRBV12-4 and TRBJ1-1. This CDR3 has 13 residues. Here the CDR3 reads CASTLTGNPEAFF.

This chain links TRBV7-9 with TRBJ1-1. In germline, CDR1 is SEHNR, CDR2 FQNEAQ (reference sequence). The CDR3 consists of 12 residues. The CDR3 loop reads CASSLELTEAFF.

According to its frequency, this clonotype is medium-sized. The rearrangement joins TRBV12-3 or TRBV12-4 to TRBJ2-2; without DNA, the TCRdb call of TRBD2 cannot be checked. The CDR3 sequence is 14 residues long. The CDR3 spells CASSLGEDTGELFF.

The chain carries TRBV29-1 and TRBJ2-1; TCRdb's D gene call, TRBD2, goes unchecked for lack of DNA. From germline, CDR1 is SQVTM and CDR2 ANQGSEA. CDR3 length equals 15 residues. The CDR3 protein is CSVHWTSGSGNEQFF.

This chain connects TRBV6-5 to TRBJ2-1; TCRdb indicates TRBD1, and absent DNA this call remains unverified. CDR3 length: 13 residues. The germline V gene encodes CDR1 MNHEY and CDR2 SVGAGI. CDR3 loop: CASSPREYNEQFF.

V usage is TRBV29-1 and J usage is TRBJ2-1. The CDR3 consists of 14 residues. Germline V gene data show CDR1 as SQVTM and CDR2 as ANQGSEA. The CDR3 protein is CSVVTGRSYNEQFF.

This chain uses TRBV4-1 with TRBJ1-2; TCRdb outputs TRBD1, but without DNA this stays unchecked. Looked up from germline, CDR1 is MGHRA and CDR2 is YSYEKL. The length of the CDR3 is 14 residues. CDR3 amino acids: CASSQVTGNYGYTF.

Frequency places this clonotype as medium-sized. The V and J genes are TRBV7-6 and TRBJ2-7; with no DNA, the TCRdb D assignment of TRBD1 cannot be verified. CDR3 size: 14 residues. The V gene's germline CDR1 is SGHVS and CDR2 FNYEAQ. The CDR3 protein is CASSRPTGGDEQYF. Drawing the rest from reference TRBV7-6 and TRBJ2-7, the complete variable domain is GAGVSQSPRYKVTKRGQDVALRCDPISGHVSLYWYRQALGQGPEFLTYFNYEAQQDKSGLPNDRFSAERPEGSISTLTIQRTEQRDSAMYRCASSRPTGGDEQYFGPGTRLTVT.

This chain uses TRBV29-1 with TRBJ2-7. Germline V CDR1 and CDR2: SQVTM, ANQGSEA. The CDR3 consists of 11 residues. The chain's CDR3 is CSVVSGYEQYF.

This clonotype ranks as medium-sized in terms of frequency. V and J are TRBV5-1 and TRBJ2-6. CDR1 and CDR2 from the germline V gene are SGHRS and YFSETQ. The CDR3 extends over 17 amino acids. The CDR3 reads CASSLARRITGANVLTF. The complete variable domain, with remaining parts taken from reference TRBV5-1 and TRBJ2-6, reads KAGVTQTPRYLIKTRGQQVTLSCSPISGHRSVSWYQQTPGQGLQFLFEYFSETQRNKGNFPGRFSGRQFSNSRSEMNVSTLELGDSALYLCASSLARRITGANVLTFGAGSRLTVL.